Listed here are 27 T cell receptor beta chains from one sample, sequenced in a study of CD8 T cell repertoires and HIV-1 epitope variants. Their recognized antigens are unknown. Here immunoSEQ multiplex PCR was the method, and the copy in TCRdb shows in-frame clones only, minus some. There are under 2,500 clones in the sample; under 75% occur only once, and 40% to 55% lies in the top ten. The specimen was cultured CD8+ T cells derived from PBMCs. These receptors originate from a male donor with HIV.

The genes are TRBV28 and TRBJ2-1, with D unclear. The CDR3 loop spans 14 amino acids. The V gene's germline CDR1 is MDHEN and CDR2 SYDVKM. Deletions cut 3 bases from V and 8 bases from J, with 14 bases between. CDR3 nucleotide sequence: TGTGCCAGCAGTTTGAGCCCCGATAACGATGAGCAGTTCTTC. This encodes CASSLSPDNDEQFF.

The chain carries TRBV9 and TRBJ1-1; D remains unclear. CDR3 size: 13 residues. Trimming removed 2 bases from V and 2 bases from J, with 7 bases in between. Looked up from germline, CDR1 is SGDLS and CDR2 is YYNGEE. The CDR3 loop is CASSVDGNTEAFF. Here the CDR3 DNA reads TGTGCCAGCAGCGTTGACGGAAACACTGAAGCTTTCTTT.

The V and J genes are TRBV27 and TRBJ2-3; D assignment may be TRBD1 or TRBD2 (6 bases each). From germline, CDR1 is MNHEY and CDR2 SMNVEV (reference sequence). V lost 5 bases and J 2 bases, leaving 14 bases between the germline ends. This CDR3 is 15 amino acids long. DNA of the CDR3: TGTGCCAGCAGTCCCCTTAGGGGGGTCACAGATACGCAGTATTTT. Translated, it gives CASSPLRGVTDTQYF.

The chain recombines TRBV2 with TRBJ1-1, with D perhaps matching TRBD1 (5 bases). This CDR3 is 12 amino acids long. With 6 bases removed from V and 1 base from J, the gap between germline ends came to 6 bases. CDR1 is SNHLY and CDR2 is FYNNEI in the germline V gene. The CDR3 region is CASSQGNTEAFF. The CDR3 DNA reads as TGTGCCAGCAGCCAGGGGAACACTGAAGCTTTCTTT.

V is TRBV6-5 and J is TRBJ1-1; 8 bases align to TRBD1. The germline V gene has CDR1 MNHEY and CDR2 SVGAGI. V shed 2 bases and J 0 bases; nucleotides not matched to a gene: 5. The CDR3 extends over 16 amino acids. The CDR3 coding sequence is TGTGCCAGCAGTTACGCGAACAGGGGGATGAACACTGAAGCTTTCTTT. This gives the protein CASSYANRGMNTEAFF.

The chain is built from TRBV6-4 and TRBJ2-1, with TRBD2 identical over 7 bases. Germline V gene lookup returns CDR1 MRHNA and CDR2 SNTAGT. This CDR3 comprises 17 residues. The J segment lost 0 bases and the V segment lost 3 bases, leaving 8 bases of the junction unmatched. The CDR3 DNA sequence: TGTGCCAGCAGTGAGGTAGCGGGCGTAAGCTCCTACAATGAGCAGTTCTTC. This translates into CASSEVAGVSSYNEQFF.

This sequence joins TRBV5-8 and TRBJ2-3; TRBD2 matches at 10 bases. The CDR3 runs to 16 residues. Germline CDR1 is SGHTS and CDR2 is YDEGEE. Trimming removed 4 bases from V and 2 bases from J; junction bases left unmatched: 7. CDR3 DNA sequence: TGTGCCAGCAGCCCTACTAGCGGGGTCGCCACAGATACGCAGTATTTT. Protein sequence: CASSPTSGVATDTQYF.

The CDR3, as DNA: TGTGCCAGCAGTTCGGGACAGGGGAATCAGCCCCAGCATTTT. This gives the protein CASSSGQGNQPQHF. This chain links TRBV6-5 with TRBJ1-5, with 10 bases matching TRBD1. The CDR3 covers 14 residues. Germline V gene data show CDR1 as MNHEY and CDR2 as SVGAGI. Trimming cost V 4 bases and J 4 bases; bases outside gene matches: 1.

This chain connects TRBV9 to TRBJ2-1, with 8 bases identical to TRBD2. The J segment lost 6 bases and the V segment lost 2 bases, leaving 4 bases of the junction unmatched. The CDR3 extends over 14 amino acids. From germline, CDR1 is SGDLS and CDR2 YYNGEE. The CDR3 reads CASSVGGGTNEQFF. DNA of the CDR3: TGTGCCAGCAGCGTCGGCGGGGGGACCAATGAGCAGTTCTTC.

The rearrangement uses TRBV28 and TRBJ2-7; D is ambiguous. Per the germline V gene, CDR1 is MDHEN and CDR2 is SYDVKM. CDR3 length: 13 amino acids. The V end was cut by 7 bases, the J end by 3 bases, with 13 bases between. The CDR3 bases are TGTGCCAGCACTTCTCTCGCAGACTACGAGCAGTACTTC. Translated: CASTSLADYEQYF.

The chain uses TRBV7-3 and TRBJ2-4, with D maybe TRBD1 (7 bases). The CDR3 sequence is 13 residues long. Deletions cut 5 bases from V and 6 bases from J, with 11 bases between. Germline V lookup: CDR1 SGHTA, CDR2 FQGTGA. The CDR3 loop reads CASSPQGGNIQYF. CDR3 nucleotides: TGTGCCAGCAGCCCCCAGGGGGGAAACATTCAGTACTTC.

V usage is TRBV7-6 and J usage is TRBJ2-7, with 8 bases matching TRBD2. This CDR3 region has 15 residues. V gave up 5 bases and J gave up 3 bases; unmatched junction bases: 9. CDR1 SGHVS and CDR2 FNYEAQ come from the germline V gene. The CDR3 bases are TGTGCCAGCAGCCCACGGGGGGGCCTTGGCTACGAGCAGTACTTC. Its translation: CASSPRGGLGYEQYF. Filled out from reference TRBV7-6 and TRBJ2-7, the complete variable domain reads GAGVSQSPRYKVTKRGQDVALRCDPISGHVSLYWYRQALGQGPEFLTYFNYEAQQDKSGLPNDRFSAERPEGSISTLTIQRTEQRDSAMYRCASSPRGGLGYEQYFGPGTRLTVT.

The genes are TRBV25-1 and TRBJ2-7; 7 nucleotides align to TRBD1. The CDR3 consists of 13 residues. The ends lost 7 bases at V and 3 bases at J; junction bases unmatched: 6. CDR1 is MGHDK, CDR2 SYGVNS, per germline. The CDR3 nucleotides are TGTGCCAGCACCCGGGACAGAGTCTACGAGCAGTACTTC. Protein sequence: CASTRDRVYEQYF.

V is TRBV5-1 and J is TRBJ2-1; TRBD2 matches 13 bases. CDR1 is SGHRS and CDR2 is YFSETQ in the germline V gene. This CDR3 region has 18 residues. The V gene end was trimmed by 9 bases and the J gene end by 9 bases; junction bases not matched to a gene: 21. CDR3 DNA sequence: TGCGCCACCCGAGCCCCAGGGGAAACTAGCGGGAGGGCGGGTGAGCAGTTCTTC. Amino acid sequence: CATRAPGETSGRAGEQFF.

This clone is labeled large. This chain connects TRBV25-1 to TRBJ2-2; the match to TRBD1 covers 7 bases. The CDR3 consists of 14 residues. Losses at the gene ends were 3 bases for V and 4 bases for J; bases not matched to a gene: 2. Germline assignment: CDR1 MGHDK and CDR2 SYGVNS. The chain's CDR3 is CASSDGTATGELFF. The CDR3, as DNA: TGTGCCAGCAGTGACGGGACAGCCACCGGGGAGCTGTTTTTT.

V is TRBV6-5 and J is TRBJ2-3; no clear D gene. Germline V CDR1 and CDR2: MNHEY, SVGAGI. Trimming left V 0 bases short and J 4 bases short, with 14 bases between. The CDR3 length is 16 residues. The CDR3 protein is CASSYSGASPADTQYF. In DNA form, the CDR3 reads TGTGCCAGCAGTTACTCAGGCGCCTCCCCGGCAGATACGCAGTATTTT.

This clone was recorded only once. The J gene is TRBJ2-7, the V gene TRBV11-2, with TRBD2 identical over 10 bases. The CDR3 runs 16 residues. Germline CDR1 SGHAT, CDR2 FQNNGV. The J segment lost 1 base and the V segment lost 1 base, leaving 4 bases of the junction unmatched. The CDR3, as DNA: TGTGCCAGCAGCTTAGCCGGGACTAGCGCTTCCTACGAGCAGTACTTC. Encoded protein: CASSLAGTSASYEQYF.

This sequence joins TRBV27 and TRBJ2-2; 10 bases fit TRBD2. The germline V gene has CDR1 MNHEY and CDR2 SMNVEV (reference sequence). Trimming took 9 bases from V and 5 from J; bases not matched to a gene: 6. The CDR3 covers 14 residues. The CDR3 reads CASEPSGRTGELFF. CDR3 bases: TGTGCCAGTGAGCCTAGCGGGAGAACCGGGGAGCTGTTTTTT.

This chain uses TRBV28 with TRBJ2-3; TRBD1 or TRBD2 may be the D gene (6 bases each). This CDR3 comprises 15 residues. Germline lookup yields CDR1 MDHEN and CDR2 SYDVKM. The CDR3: CALSGGPASTDTQYF. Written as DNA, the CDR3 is TGTGCTTTGAGTGGGGGGCCTGCCAGCACAGATACGCAGTATTTT.

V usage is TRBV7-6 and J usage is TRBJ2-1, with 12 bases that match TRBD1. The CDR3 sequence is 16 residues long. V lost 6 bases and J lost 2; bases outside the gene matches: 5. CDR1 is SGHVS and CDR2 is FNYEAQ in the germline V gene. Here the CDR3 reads CASSPGQGAAYNEQFF. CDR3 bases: TGTGCCAGCAGTCCGGGACAGGGGGCAGCCTACAATGAGCAGTTCTTC.

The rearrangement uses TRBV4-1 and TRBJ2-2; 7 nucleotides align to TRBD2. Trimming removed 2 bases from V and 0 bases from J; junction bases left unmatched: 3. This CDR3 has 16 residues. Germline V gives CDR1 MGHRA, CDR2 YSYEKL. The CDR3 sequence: CASSQSSGANTGELFF. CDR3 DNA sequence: TGCGCCAGCAGCCAATCTAGCGGAGCGAACACCGGGGAGCTGTTTTTT.

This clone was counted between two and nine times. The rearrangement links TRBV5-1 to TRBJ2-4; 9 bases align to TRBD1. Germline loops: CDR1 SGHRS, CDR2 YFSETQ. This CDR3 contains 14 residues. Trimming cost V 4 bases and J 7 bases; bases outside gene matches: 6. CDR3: CASSLLGQGNIQYF. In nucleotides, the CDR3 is TGCGCCAGCAGCCTGTTGGGACAGGGTAACATTCAGTACTTC.

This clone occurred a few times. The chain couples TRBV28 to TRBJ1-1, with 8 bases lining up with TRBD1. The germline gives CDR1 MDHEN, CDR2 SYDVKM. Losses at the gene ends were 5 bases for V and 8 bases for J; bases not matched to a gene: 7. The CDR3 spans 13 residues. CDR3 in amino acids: CASSPIGTGEAFF. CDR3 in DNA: TGTGCCAGCAGTCCCATTGGGACAGGAGAAGCTTTCTTT.

The CDR3 here is CASSPRLVDIQYF. The CDR3 coding sequence is TGTGCCAGCAGTCCGAGACTAGTAGACATTCAGTACTTC. The chain links TRBV7-2 to TRBJ2-4; possible D gene TRBD2, 6 bases. Germline values: CDR1 SGHTA, CDR2 FQGNSA. The CDR3 is made up of 13 amino acids. The ends were cut back, 6 bases at V and 8 bases at J, with 14 bases in the middle.

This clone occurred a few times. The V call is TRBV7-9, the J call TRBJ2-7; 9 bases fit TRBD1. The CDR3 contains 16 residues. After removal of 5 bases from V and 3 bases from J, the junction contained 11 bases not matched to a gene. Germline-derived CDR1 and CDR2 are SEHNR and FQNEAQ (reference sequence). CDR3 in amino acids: CASSPWTGDFLYEQYF. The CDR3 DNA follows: TGTGCCAGCAGCCCGTGGACAGGGGACTTTCTCTACGAGCAGTACTTC.

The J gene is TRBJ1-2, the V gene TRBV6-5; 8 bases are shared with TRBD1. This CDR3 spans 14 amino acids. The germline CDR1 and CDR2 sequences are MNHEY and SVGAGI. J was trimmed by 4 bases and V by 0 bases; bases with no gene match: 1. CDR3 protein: CASSYSDRGYGYTF. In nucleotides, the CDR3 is TGTGCCAGCAGTTACTCTGACAGGGGCTATGGCTACACCTTC.

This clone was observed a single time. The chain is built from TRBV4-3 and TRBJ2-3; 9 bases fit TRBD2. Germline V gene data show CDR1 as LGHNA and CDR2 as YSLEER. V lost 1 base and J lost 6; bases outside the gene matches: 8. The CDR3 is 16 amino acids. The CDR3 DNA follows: TGCGCCAGCAGCCAAGCTAGCGGGGCTACGGGGGATACGCAGTATTTT. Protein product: CASSQASGATGDTQYF.